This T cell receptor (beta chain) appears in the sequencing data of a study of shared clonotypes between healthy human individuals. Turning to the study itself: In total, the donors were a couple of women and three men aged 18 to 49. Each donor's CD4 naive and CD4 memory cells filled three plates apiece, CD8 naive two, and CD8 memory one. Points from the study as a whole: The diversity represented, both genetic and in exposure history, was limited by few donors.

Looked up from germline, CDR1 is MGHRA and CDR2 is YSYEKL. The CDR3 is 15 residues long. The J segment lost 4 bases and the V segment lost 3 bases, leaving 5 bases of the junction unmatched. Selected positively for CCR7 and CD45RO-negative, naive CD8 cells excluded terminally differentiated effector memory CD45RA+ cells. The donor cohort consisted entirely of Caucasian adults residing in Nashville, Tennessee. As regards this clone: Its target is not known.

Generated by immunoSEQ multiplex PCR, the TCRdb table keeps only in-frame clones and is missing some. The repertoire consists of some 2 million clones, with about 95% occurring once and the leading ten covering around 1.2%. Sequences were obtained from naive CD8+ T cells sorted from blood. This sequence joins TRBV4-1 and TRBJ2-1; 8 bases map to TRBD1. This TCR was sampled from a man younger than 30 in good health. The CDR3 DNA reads TGCGCCAGCAGCCAGACAGGGGTCTCGTACAATGAGCAGTTCTTC. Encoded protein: CASSQTGVSYNEQFF.